A single sample is the source of the 8 T cell receptor beta chains below, sequenced in a study of blood T cell repertoires in COVID-19 (TCRdb year 2020). Libraries were made using the immunoSEQ multiplex PCR assay. What TCRdb holds here is the immuneACCESS table cut down to in-frame rearrangements. Part of the clones is not present; checked against another copy, under half of the missing clones reflect an unresolved V gene, and the others are unexplained. This sample gives 200,000 to 300,000 clones in total; 70% to 90% of them show up just once. Over 1.5% of the sample is held by the ten biggest clonotypes. Input material: PBMCs or T cells enriched from blood (not recorded which). These receptors originate from a man between 40 and 49 years old who had recovered from COVID-19.

The chain's CDR3 is CASSPGTLTYNSPLHF. The CDR3 DNA sequence: TGTGCCAGCAGCCCAGGCACCCTCACCTATAATTCACCCCTCCACTTT. The V gene is TRBV5-8, the J gene TRBJ1-6, with D unclear. The germline V gene has CDR1 SGHTS and CDR2 YDEGEE. The CDR3 runs 16 residues. Between the trimmed V and J ends, which lost 4 bases and 2 bases, there was a span of 13 bases. The full variable domain, its missing parts supplied by reference TRBV5-8 and TRBJ1-6, is EAGVTQSPTHLIKTRGQQATLRCSPISGHTSVYWYQQALGLGLQFLLWYDEGEERNRGNFPPRFSGRQFPNYSSELNVNALELEDSALYLCASSPGTLTYNSPLHFGNGTRLTVT.

The V call is TRBV9, the J call TRBJ1-5; TRBD1 is a possible D gene (6 bases). The CDR3 extends over 15 amino acids. Germline-derived CDR1 and CDR2 are SGDLS and YYNGEE. Trimming took 4 bases from V and 4 from J, leaving 15 bases between them. CDR3 DNA: TGTGCCAGCAGCCCCCGGACAGAAGAAAATCAGCCCCAGCATTTT. It yields the protein CASSPRTEENQPQHF.

This clone was detected a few times. This chain joins TRBV5-4 and TRBJ1-2; D is unresolved. The germline V gene encodes CDR1 SGHNT and CDR2 YYREEE (reference sequence). CDR3 length equals 18 residues. Trimming pared 4 bases from V and 4 bases from J, leaving 26 bases between. In DNA form, the CDR3 reads TGTGCCAGCAGCAGACCCAATACGGGGAAGGGCTCTCGCTATGGCTACACCTTC. Translating it yields CASSRPNTGKGSRYGYTF.

The chain recombines TRBV5-4 with TRBJ1-2; 7 bases agree with TRBD1. This CDR3 contains 13 residues. Germline assignment: CDR1 SGHNT and CDR2 YYREEE (reference sequence). The junction had 6 bases not matched to a gene; V was cut back by 5 bases and J by 5 bases. Here the CDR3 reads CASSRTGEYGYTF. The CDR3 bases are TGTGCCAGCAGTAGAACAGGGGAGTATGGCTACACCTTC.

The gene calls are TRBV7-2 and TRBJ1-6; D is ambiguous. The CDR3 length is 13 residues. Germline CDR1 reads SGHTA; CDR2 reads FQGNSA. V lost 4 bases and J 12 bases, leaving 13 bases between the germline ends. As DNA, the CDR3 is TGTGCCAGCAGCTACTTCGCGGGGTTACCCCTCCACTTT. It codes for CASSYFAGLPLHF.

The chain combines TRBV27 with TRBJ1-1; TRBD1 matches 7 bases. The germline CDR1 and CDR2 sequences are MNHEY and SMNVEV (reference sequence). With V trimmed by 5 bases and J by 7 bases, 10 bases remained unmatched. The CDR3 contains 14 residues. The CDR3: CASSPGQVGGEAFF. CDR3 nucleotides: TGTGCCAGCAGTCCCGGACAGGTGGGAGGTGAAGCTTTCTTT.

Written as DNA, the CDR3 is TGTGCCAGTAGGACGACAGAGAACACTGAAGCTTTCTTT. Translating it yields CASRTTENTEAFF. The chain joins TRBV19 to TRBJ1-1, with D possibly being TRBD1 (5 bases). The CDR3 is made up of 13 amino acids. Germline lookup yields CDR1 LNHDA and CDR2 SQIVND (reference sequence). The V and J ends lost 6 bases and 1 base respectively, with 9 bases between them.

This clone came up a few times. This rearrangement joins TRBV6-5 to TRBJ2-7; 7 positions agree with TRBD1. CDR1 MNHEY and CDR2 SVGAGI come from the germline V gene. The CDR3 spans 14 residues. After removal of 2 bases from V and 2 bases from J, the junction contained 3 bases not matched to a gene. This chain's CDR3 is CASSYTTGAYEQYF. The DNA of the CDR3 is TGTGCCAGCAGTTACACAACAGGGGCCTACGAGCAGTACTTC.